The rows below give T cell receptor beta chains drawn from one sample of a study of T cell repertoires in aging, cancer and after chemotherapy. MiXCR was run by TCRdb on the multiplex PCR reads, yielding one entry per CDR3 protein. This repertoire shows some 1,800 distinct CDR3 sequences, around 25% found once; its top ten account for under 20%. The sequenced material came from blood. The receptors stem from a human donor with a solid tumor. Both conserved end residues are trimmed from each CDR3.

j_gene	len	v_gene	CDR3aa
TRBJ1-5	10	TRBV7-2	ASGTSGQPQH
TRBJ1-1	12	TRBV27	ASSPQGGNTEAF
TRBJ2-1	12	TRBV6-4	ASSGGSEGLEQF
TRBJ2-1	16	TRBV19	ASSDSGSSGGPYNEQF
TRBJ2-5	14	TRBV5-1	ASSLFPQGLLETQY
TRBJ2-3	15	TRBV5-4	ASSLEGWDRDTDTQY
TRBJ2-7	11	TRBV12-3/TRBV12-4	ASSVSGSYEQY
TRBJ2-7	12	TRBV10-3	ASSLAGSGYEQY
TRBJ2-7	13	TRBV29-1	SVEERGTELYEQY
TRBJ2-7	13	TRBV5-4	ASSSRPRGGYEQY
TRBJ1-2	13	TRBV12-3/TRBV12-4	ASSFGGDSNYGYT
TRBJ1-1	11	TRBV7-9	ASRRTVNTEAF
TRBJ1-1	14	TRBV6-5	SSGYLLGQGVAEAF
TRBJ1-5	11	TRBV10-3	AITADSNQPQH
TRBJ1-4	12	TRBV6-1	ASSEGAGHEKLF
TRBJ2-7	13	TRBV6-1	ASSLGLAGDYEQY
TRBJ2-7	11	TRBV10-1	ASSAGRAYEQY
TRBJ2-7	13	TRBV18	ASSPATSGSYEQY
TRBJ1-5	11	TRBV5-5	ASGGAGNQPQH
TRBJ2-7	11	TRBV5-5	ASTRDRASEQY
TRBJ2-5	12	TRBV19	ASSIRVGYETQY
TRBJ2-3	13	TRBV5-6	ASHSSGRSTDTQY
TRBJ1-5	16	TRBV4-3	ASSQVGRHNYSNQPQH
TRBJ2-1	19	TRBV5-6	ASSTTPVGTSGRFRNNEQF
TRBJ2-1	12	TRBV20-1	SARSGGGYNEQF
TRBJ1-4	11	TRBV20-1	SAGTGGDEKLF
TRBJ2-7	12	TRBV20-1	SAGPASGDYEQY
TRBJ2-1	12	TRBV12-3/TRBV12-4	ASSSRQGREEQF
TRBJ1-5	14	TRBV24-1	ATSDPGQEIGQPQH
TRBJ2-7	11	TRBV5-4	ASTKGGTYEQY
TRBJ2-7	12	TRBV20-1	SASPGQGPYEQY
TRBJ2-1	13	TRBV19	ASSMTSGSLNEQF
TRBJ2-1	13	TRBV20-1	SARAPGLAKDEQF
TRBJ2-5	9	TRBV5-5	ASTSVETQY
TRBJ1-1	12	TRBV5-1	ASSLDLGGTEAF
TRBJ2-3	12	TRBV6-5	ASSYSWGTDTQY
TRBJ2-1	15	TRBV4-3	ASSQETRTGGFNEQF
TRBJ1-1	12	TRBV19	ASSYRGGNTEAF
TRBJ1-6	11	TRBV7-9	ASSLDGDSPLH
TRBJ1-5	12	TRBV20-1	SVIPDSGGGPQH
TRBJ1-2	12	TRBV20-1	SARVGGNLDGYT
TRBJ2-1	14	TRBV4-1	ASSQEAATSYNEQF
TRBJ2-1	13	TRBV14	ASSQGQGAYNEQF
TRBJ2-3	13	TRBV6-5	ASSSRLAGTDTQY
TRBJ2-7	11	TRBV6-5	ASSALGYPEQY
TRBJ1-6	13	TRBV12-3/TRBV12-4	ASSPSGTDNSPLH
TRBJ2-7	13	TRBV29-1	SVGNRLAGDYEQY
TRBJ2-3	14	TRBV20-1	SATDPRAGDSDTQY
TRBJ2-7	14	TRBV4-2	ASSQETGASPGEQY
TRBJ2-1	12	TRBV29-1	SELAGGNYNEQF
TRBJ2-1	10	TRBV6-1	ASSDVYNEQF
TRBJ1-3	15	TRBV6-2/TRBV6-3	ASKAGVDTGSGNTIY
TRBJ1-2	9	TRBV7-9	ASSYGDGYT